Listed below are T cell receptor beta chains from one sample, sequenced in a study of blood T cell repertoires in COVID-19. Repertoires were generated with immunoSEQ multiplex PCR, while TCRdb's copy carries only in-frame clones and drops some. The table has about 45,000 clones, roughly three quarters seen once. Sequenced material: peripheral blood. These receptors came from a man between 65 and 79 years old with acute or convalescent COVID-19. Both conserved end residues are part of each CDR3. Each record gives: D gene, V gene, J gene, clone size, CDR3 DNA, CDR3 protein. The D gene is left open where the match is weak. Expanded clones get a size class; other rows say once, few or many, or leave the size out.

TRBD1	TRBV6-6	TRBJ1-6	.	TGTGCCAGCAGTCCCAACAGGGGGAATTCACCCCTCCACTTT	CASSPNRGNSPLHF
.	TRBV9	TRBJ1-3	.	TGTGCCAGCAGCGTTTCCGACAGCTCTGGAAACACCATATATTTT	CASSVSDSSGNTIYF
TRBD1	TRBV5-4	TRBJ2-2	.	TGTGCCAGCAGTCTGCAGGGGGCTAACACCGGGGAGCTGTTTTTT	CASSLQGANTGELFF
.	TRBV28	TRBJ2-1	.	TGTGCCAGCAGCCTAGCCCCCTACCAGCTTGGTGGCGGGGTTCGGCAGTTCTTC	CASSLAPYQLGGGVRQFF
.	TRBV4-3	TRBJ1-1	.	TGCGCCAGCAGCCAAGATAGGGCAGGGAGGGGTGTTGACACTGAAGCTTTCTTT	CASSQDRAGRGVDTEAFF
TRBD1	TRBV6-5	TRBJ2-2	.	TGTGCCAGCCGGGACAGCCCCAACACCGGGGAGCTGTTTTTT	CASRDSPNTGELFF
.	TRBV5-5	TRBJ2-2	.	TGTGCCAGCAGCTCTTCCGGGACACTGAACACCGGGGAGCTGTTTTTT	CASSSSGTLNTGELFF
TRBD1	TRBV5-5	TRBJ1-1	.	TGTGCCAGCACCGGGACAGAGCTGAACACTGAAGCTTTCTTT	CASTGTELNTEAFF
.	TRBV6-5	TRBJ1-5	few	TGTGCCAGCAGTCCCCACAGTAGCAATCAGCCCCAGCATTTT	CASSPHSSNQPQHF
TRBD1	TRBV19	TRBJ2-1	.	TGTGCCAGTAGTAAGTCGACAGGGATCGTGTACAATGAGCAGTTCTTC	CASSKSTGIVYNEQFF
.	TRBV10-3	TRBJ2-7	.	TGTGCCATCAGTGAGTCGAGGTTGGGTCGTTCCTACGAGCAGTACTTC	CAISESRLGRSYEQYF
.	TRBV10-3	TRBJ1-1	.	TGTGCCATCAGCAAAGACCAGGTTGGGAACACTGAAGCTTTCTTT	CAISKDQVGNTEAFF
.	TRBV5-5	TRBJ2-5	.	TGTGCCAGCAGCCTACCCTGGGGAGGGGGAGAAGAGACCCAGTACTTC	CASSLPWGGGEETQYF
.	TRBV7-9	TRBJ1-2	.	TGTGCCAGCAGCGACGCAGGAGGGGATGGCTACACCTTC	CASSDAGGDGYTF
.	TRBV5-1	TRBJ2-1	.	TGCGCCAGCAGCCCGGGGATAACTAATGAGCAGTTCTTC	CASSPGITNEQFF
TRBD1	TRBV4-3	TRBJ1-6	once	TGCGCCAGCAGCCAAGATAATGACAGGGTCGCACTGAGCTCCTATAATTCACCCCTCCACTTT	CASSQDNDRVALSSYNSPLHF
TRBD1	TRBV18	TRBJ1-4	.	TGTGCCAGCTCACCAGGTGTACAGGGGGCAACTAATGAAAAACTGTTTTTT	CASSPGVQGATNEKLFF
.	TRBV3-1/TRBV3-2	TRBJ1-1	once	TGTGCCAGCAGCCACGGGTTGAGGGAGTCTGAAGCTTTCTTT	CASSHGLRESEAFF
TRBD1	TRBV5-1	TRBJ2-5	.	TGCGCCAGCAGCTTCCGGACAGGGAGGGAGACCCAGTACTTC	CASSFRTGRETQYF
TRBD1	TRBV5-1	TRBJ2-5	.	TGCGCCAGCAGCTTGGGACAGGGTAGCGAGACCCAGTACTTC	CASSLGQGSETQYF
.	TRBV7-9	TRBJ2-7	.	TGTGCCGGGGGCTCCGCCTACGAGCAGTACTTC	CAGGSAYEQYF
.	TRBV6-2/TRBV6-3	TRBJ1-1	.	TGTGCCAGCAGTTACGCCGGGAGGACTGAAGCTTTCTTT	CASSYAGRTEAFF
.	TRBV5-1	TRBJ1-3	.	TGCGCCAGCAGCTTAGAAGCCTCCTCTGGAAACACCATATATTTT	CASSLEASSGNTIYF
.	TRBV5-4	TRBJ2-1	once	TGTGCCAGCAGGCTCGACAGGAGCTCCTACAATGAGCAGTTCTTC	CASRLDRSSYNEQFF
.	TRBV28	TRBJ1-6	.	TGTGCCAGCAGTTCTGGACCGGGACACCTTTTT	CASSSGPGHLF
.	TRBV27	TRBJ1-4	.	TGTGCCAGCAGTTTAACCAGATTGCGGGGTAATGAAAAACTGTTTTTT	CASSLTRLRGNEKLFF
TRBD2	TRBV6-5	TRBJ2-7	once	TGTGCCAGCAGTCCTAGCGGGGGGCCCAACAAGCAGTACTTC	CASSPSGGPNKQYF
TRBD2	TRBV30	TRBJ2-2	.	TGTGCCTGGAGTGCCGGGACTAGCGGCACCGGGGAGCTGTTTTTT	CAWSAGTSGTGELFF
.	TRBV28	TRBJ1-5	.	TGTGCCAGCAGCCCCCTTTATAGCAATCAGCCCCAGCATTTT	CASSPLYSNQPQHF
TRBD1	TRBV7-2	TRBJ2-7	.	TGTGCCAGCAGCTTAGACTCGGGGACAGGCTACGAGCAGTACTTC	CASSLDSGTGYEQYF
TRBD2	TRBV11-2	TRBJ2-1	.	TGTGCCAGCAGCTTAACTAGCGGGGGGATGGATGAGCAGTTCTTC	CASSLTSGGMDEQFF
TRBD1	TRBV6-5	TRBJ1-6	many	TGTGCCAGCAGTTACGGGACAGGGGGCGGAAATTCACCCCTCCACTTT	CASSYGTGGGNSPLHF
.	TRBV7-2	TRBJ1-6	.	TGTGCCAGCGGTACAGGGCCGAATTCACCCCTCCACTTT	CASGTGPNSPLHF
TRBD1	TRBV9	TRBJ1-4	.	TGTGCCAGCAGCGTGGACAGGGAGGCTAATGAAAAACTGTTTTTT	CASSVDREANEKLFF
.	TRBV5-4	TRBJ2-6	.	TGTGCCAGCAGCTTACCCCGAACAGGGAGGGCTGGGGCCAACGTCCTGACTTTC	CASSLPRTGRAGANVLTF
TRBD1	TRBV19	TRBJ1-2	few	TGTGCCAGTAGTCCGCGACAGGGGGCGAACTATGGCTACACCTTC	CASSPRQGANYGYTF
TRBD1	TRBV6-5	TRBJ2-5	.	TGTGCCAGCAGTTCACAGGGGTACCAAGAGACCCAGTACTTC	CASSSQGYQETQYF
.	TRBV4-3	TRBJ1-3	.	TGCGCCAGCAGCTCCGGGGGCTCTGGAAACACCATATATTTT	CASSSGGSGNTIYF
TRBD1	TRBV7-2	TRBJ1-1	.	TGTGCCAGCAGCTTCGACTGGACAGGCATGAACACTGAAGCTTTCTTT	CASSFDWTGMNTEAFF
.	TRBV27	TRBJ2-7	.	TGTGCCAGCAGTAAATACGGGAGCTCCTACGAGCAGTACTTC	CASSKYGSSYEQYF
.	TRBV5-1	TRBJ2-2	once	TGCGCCAGCAGCTTGGCCGTTTTCAGGGGCGATGGCACCGGGGAGCTGTTTTTT	CASSLAVFRGDGTGELFF
.	TRBV9	TRBJ1-2	.	TGTGCCAGCAGCGTAGAGGGGTACTATGGCTACACCTTC	CASSVEGYYGYTF
.	TRBV14	TRBJ1-6	few	TGTGCCAGCAGCCAAGATCGAGCGAATTCACCCCTCCACTTT	CASSQDRANSPLHF
.	TRBV5-5	TRBJ1-4	.	TGTGCCAGCAGCGCCGACGTGGGCCCTAATGAAAAACTGTTTTTT	CASSADVGPNEKLFF
.	TRBV29-1	TRBJ1-3	.	TGCAGCGTTGGGACAGATCCTGGAAACACCATATATTTT	CSVGTDPGNTIYF